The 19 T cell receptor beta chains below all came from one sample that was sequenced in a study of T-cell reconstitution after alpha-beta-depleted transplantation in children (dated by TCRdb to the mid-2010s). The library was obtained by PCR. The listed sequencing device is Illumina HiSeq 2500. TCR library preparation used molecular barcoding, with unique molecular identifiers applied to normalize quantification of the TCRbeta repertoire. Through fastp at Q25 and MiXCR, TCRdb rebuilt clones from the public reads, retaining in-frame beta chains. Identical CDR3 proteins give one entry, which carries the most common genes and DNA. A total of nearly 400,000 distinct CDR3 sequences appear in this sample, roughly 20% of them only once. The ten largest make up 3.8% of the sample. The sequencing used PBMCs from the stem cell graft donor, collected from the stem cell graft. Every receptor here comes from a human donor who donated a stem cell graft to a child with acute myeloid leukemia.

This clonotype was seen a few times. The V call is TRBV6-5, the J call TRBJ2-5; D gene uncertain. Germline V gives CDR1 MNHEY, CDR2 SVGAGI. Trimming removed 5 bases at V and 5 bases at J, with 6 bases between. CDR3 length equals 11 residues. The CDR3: CASSLFETQYF. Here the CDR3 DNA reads TGTGCCAGCAGTCTTTTTGAGACCCAGTACTTC.

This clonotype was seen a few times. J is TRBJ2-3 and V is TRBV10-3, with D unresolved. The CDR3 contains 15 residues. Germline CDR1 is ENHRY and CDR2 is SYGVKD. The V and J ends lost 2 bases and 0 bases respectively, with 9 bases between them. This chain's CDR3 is CAISEGLISTDTQYF. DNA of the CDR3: TGTGCCATCAGTGAGGGTCTCATCAGCACAGATACGCAGTATTTT.

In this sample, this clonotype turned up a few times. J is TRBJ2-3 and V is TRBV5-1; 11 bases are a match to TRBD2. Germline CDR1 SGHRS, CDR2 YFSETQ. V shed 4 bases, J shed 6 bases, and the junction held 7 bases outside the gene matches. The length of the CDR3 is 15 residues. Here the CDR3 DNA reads TGCGCCAGCAGCGGGGTAGCGGGAGGGCCGGATACGCAGTATTTT. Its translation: CASSGVAGGPDTQYF.

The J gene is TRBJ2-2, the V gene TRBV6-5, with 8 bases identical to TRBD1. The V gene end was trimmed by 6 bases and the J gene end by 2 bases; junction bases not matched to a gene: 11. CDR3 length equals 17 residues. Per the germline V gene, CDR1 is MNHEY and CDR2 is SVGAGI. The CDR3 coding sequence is TGTGCCAGCAGATACAAAACCGGGACAGGCAACACCGGGGAGCTGTTTTTT. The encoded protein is CASRYKTGTGNTGELFF.

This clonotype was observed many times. CDR3 sequence reads: CSVGGLAGRSYEQYF. The CDR3 DNA sequence: TGCAGCGTTGGTGGACTAGCGGGTCGGTCCTACGAGCAGTACTTC. The rearrangement links TRBV29-1 to TRBJ2-7, with 11 bases aligning to TRBD2. The J segment lost 1 base and the V segment lost 4 bases, leaving 6 bases of the junction unmatched. CDR3 length: 15 residues. Germline V gives CDR1 SQVTM, CDR2 ANQGSEA.

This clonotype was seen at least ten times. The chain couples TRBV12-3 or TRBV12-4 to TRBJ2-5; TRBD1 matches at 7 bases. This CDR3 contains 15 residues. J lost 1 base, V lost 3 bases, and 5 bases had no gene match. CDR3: CASSFNQGVQETQYF. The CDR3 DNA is TGTGCCAGCAGTTTTAACCAGGGGGTCCAAGAGACCCAGTACTTC.

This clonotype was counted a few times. Written as DNA, the CDR3 is TGTGCCAGCAGTTTTAACTTGGACACTGAAGCTTTCTTT. This codes for CASSFNLDTEAFF. The genes are TRBV27 and TRBJ1-1; D is undetermined. This CDR3 is built from 13 residues. V shed 3 bases and J shed 3 bases, with 8 bases lying between them. Germline lookup yields CDR1 MNHEY and CDR2 SMNVEV (reference sequence).

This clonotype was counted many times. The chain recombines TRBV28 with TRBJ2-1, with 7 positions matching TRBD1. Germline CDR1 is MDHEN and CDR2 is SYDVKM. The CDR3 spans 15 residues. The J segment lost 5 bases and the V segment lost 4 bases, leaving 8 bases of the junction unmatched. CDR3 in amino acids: CASSSWTGVDNEQFF. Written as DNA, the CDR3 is TGTGCCAGCAGTTCGTGGACAGGAGTTGACAATGAGCAGTTCTTC.

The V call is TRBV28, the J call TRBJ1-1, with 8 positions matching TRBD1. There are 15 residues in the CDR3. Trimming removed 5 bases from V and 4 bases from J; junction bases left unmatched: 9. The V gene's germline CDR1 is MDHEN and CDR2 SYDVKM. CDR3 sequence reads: CASSTPGGGGTEAFF. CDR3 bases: TGTGCCAGCAGTACGCCAGGGGGCGGGGGCACTGAAGCTTTCTTT.

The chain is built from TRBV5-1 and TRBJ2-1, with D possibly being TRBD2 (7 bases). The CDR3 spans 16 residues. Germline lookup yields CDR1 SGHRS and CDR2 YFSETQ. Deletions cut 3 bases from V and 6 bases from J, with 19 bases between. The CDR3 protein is CASSSQIHREGNEQFF. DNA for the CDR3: TGCGCCAGCAGCTCGCAAATTCACAGGGAGGGCAATGAGCAGTTCTTC.

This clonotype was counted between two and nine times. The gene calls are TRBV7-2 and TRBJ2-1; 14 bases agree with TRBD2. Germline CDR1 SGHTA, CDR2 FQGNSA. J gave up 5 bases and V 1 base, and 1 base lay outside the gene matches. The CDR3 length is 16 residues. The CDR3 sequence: CASSLEGLAGDNEQFF. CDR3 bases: TGTGCCAGCAGCTTAGAGGGACTAGCGGGGGACAATGAGCAGTTCTTC. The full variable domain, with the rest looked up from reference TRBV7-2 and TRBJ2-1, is GAGVSQSPSNKVTEKGKDVELRCDPISGHTALYWYRQSLGQGLEFLIYFQGNSAPDKSGLPSDRFSAERTGGSVSTLTIQRTQQEDSAVYLCASSLEGLAGDNEQFFGPGTRLTVL.

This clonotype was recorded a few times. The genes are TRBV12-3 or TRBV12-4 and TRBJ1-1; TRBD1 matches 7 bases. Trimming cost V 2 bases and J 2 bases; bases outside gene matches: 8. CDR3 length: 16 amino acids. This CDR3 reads CASSLSGGNFNTEAFF. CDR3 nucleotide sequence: TGTGCCAGCAGTTTATCAGGGGGGAATTTCAACACTGAAGCTTTCTTT.

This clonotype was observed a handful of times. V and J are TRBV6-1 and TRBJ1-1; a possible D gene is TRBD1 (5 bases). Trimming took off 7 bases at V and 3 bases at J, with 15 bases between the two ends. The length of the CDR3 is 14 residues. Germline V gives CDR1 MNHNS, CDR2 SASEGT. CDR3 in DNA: TGTGCCAGCACCCAGGGACTTTGGGACACTGAAGCTTTCTTT. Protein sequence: CASTQGLWDTEAFF.

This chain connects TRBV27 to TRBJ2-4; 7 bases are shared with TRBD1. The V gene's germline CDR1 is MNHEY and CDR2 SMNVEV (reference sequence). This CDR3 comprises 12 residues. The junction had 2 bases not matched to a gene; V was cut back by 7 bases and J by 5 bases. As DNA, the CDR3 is TGTGCCAGCAAAGGGACAGAAAACATTCAGTACTTC. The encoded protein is CASKGTENIQYF.

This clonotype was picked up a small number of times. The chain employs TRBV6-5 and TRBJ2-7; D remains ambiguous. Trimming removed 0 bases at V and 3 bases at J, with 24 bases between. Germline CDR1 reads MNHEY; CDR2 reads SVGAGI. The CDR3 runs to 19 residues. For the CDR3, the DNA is TGTGCCAGCAGTTACTCGATGATGTTGAAAACAGAGGAAAGCTACGAGCAGTACTTC. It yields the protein CASSYSMMLKTEESYEQYF.

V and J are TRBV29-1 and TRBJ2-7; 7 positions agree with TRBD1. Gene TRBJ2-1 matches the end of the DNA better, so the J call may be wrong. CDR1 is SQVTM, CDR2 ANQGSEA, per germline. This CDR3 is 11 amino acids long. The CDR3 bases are TGCAGCGTCGTGACAGGGATGGAGCAGTTCTTC. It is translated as CSVVTGMEQFF.

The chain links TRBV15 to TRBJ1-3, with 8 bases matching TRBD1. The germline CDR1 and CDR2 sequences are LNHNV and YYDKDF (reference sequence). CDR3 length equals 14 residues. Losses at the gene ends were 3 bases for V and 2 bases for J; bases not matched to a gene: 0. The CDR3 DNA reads TGTGCCACCAGCAGGGACAGGGCTGGAAACACCATATATTTT. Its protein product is CATSRDRAGNTIYF.

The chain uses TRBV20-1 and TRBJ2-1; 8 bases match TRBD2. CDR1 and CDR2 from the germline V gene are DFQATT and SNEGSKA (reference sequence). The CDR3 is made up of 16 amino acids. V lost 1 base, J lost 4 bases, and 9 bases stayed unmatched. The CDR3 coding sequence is TGCAGTGCTAGAGTGTATGAGACTAGCGAGTACAATGAGCAGTTCTTC. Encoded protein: CSARVYETSEYNEQFF.

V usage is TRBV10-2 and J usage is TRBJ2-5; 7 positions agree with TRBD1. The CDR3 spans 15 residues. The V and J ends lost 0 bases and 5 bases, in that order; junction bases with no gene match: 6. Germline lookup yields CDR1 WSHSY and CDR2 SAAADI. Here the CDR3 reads CASSESTGIWETQYF. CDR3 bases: TGCGCCAGCAGTGAGTCGACAGGGATTTGGGAGACCCAGTACTTC.